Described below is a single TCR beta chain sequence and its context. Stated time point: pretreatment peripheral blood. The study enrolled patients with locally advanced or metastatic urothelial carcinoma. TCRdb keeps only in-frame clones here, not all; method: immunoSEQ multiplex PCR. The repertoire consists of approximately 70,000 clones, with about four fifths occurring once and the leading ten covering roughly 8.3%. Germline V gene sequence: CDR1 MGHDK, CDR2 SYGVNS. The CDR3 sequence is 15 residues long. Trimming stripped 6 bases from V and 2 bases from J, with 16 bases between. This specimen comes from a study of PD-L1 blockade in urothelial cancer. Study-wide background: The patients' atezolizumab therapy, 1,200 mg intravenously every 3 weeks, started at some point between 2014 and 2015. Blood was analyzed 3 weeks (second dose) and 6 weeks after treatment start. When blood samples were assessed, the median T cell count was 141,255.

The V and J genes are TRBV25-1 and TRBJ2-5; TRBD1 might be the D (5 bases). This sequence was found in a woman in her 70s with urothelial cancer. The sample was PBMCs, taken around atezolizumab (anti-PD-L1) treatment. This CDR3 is CASSFRVGVQETQYF. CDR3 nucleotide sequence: TGTGCCAGCAGCTTCAGGGTAGGGGTTCAAGAGACCCAGTACTTC.